This is a list of T cell receptor beta chains from one sample in a study of low-dose radiotherapy and immunotherapy resistance in tumors. Via MiXCR, TCRdb re-called the reads, giving one row per CDR3 protein. The repertoire holds around 65,000 distinct CDR3 sequences, 26% seen once, with 6.6% in the top ten. Sequenced material: PBMCs, taken before treatment. The receptors here all came from a male donor with rectosigmoid adenocarcinoma. Each CDR3 is given without its conserved first and last residue. Fields, in order: J gene, V gene, CDR3 protein.

J: TRBJ2-2; V: TRBV3-1; CDR3: ASSHLPWGRNTGELFF
J: TRBJ2-5; V: TRBV4-1; CDR3: ASSQAGTGMRETQY
J: TRBJ2-7; V: TRBV10-3; CDR3: AISTGTAAPEQY
J: TRBJ2-6; V: TRBV29-1; CDR3: SVLGTGKSGANVLT
J: TRBJ1-6; V: TRBV13; CDR3: ASSPSRLQSSYNSPLH
J: TRBJ2-4; V: TRBV11-2; CDR3: ASSPRRDSGGGIQY
J: TRBJ2-2; V: TRBV7-2; CDR3: ASSSRVAGTGELF
J: TRBJ1-2; V: TRBV6-6; CDR3: ASSYSGGRGITGYT
J: TRBJ1-5; V: TRBV6-6; CDR3: ASTGQGAGQPQH
J: TRBJ2-1; V: TRBV6-2/TRBV6-3; CDR3: ASSSPGQGSVEQF
J: TRBJ2-3; V: TRBV28; CDR3: ASSKTTDTQY
J: TRBJ1-2; V: TRBV28; CDR3: ASSLSDRYT
J: TRBJ2-3; V: TRBV6-2/TRBV6-3; CDR3: ASRPQNRGTDTQY
J: TRBJ2-5; V: TRBV14; CDR3: ASSQVVGYQETQY
J: TRBJ2-1; V: TRBV9; CDR3: ASSEDRGHNEQF
J: TRBJ1-5; V: TRBV19; CDR3: ASSIRKQGNQPQH
J: TRBJ2-7; V: TRBV2; CDR3: ASSQGLAGANTYEQY
J: TRBJ2-7; V: TRBV19; CDR3: ASRGGYSSYEQY
J: TRBJ2-3; V: TRBV19; CDR3: ASKQVNTDTQY
J: TRBJ2-5; V: TRBV7-6; CDR3: ASSSYLLAGDQETQY
J: TRBJ1-3; V: TRBV12-5; CDR3: ASGLSVSSGNTIY
J: TRBJ2-2; V: TRBV7-2; CDR3: ASSFFQSSGSNTGELF
J: TRBJ2-6; V: TRBV6-5; CDR3: ASTLDPPGQELSGANVLT
J: TRBJ2-3; V: TRBV25-1; CDR3: ASSAMGTAEADTQY
J: TRBJ2-7; V: TRBV4-3; CDR3: ASSQDAGPYEQY
J: TRBJ2-1; V: TRBV5-6; CDR3: ASKGLSSYNEQF
J: TRBJ1-2; V: TRBV6-2/TRBV6-3; CDR3: ASSYSDNYGYT
J: TRBJ2-5; V: TRBV20-1; CDR3: SASRIQETQY
J: TRBJ2-3; V: TRBV12-5; CDR3: ASGLQTSGRNTDTQY
J: TRBJ1-1; V: TRBV28; CDR3: ASSSYRGGGNTEAF
J: TRBJ1-6; V: TRBV6-2/TRBV6-3; CDR3: ASSIGQRAGSPLH
J: TRBJ2-1; V: TRBV6-2/TRBV6-3; CDR3: ASRDRYNKQF
J: TRBJ2-5; V: TRBV3-1; CDR3: ASSQTTGTSGRTRRETQY
J: TRBJ1-6; V: TRBV10-3; CDR3: AITSGVYSPLH
J: TRBJ2-3; V: TRBV9; CDR3: ASSVKDRADTQY
J: TRBJ2-7; V: TRBV28; CDR3: ASARGGTLSYEQY
J: TRBJ2-3; V: TRBV28; CDR3: ASSLWVGDLTDTQY
J: TRBJ1-1; V: TRBV5-1; CDR3: ASSLGGANTEAF
J: TRBJ2-7; V: TRBV27; CDR3: ASSLARNTYEQY
J: TRBJ2-2; V: TRBV13; CDR3: ASSHPGQANTGELF
J: TRBJ2-1; V: TRBV7-3; CDR3: ASSLGLAGSYNEQF
J: TRBJ2-7; V: TRBV28; CDR3: ASSLTAGGPHEQY